This entry describes one TCR beta chain. Its cognate antigen is unknown. The data derive from a study of T cells after yellow fever vaccination. CDR1 is SQVTM and CDR2 is ANQGSEA in the germline V gene. V lost 6 bases and J 11 bases, leaving 22 bases between the germline ends. This CDR3 has 13 residues. Study results and caveats: After the booster, approximately 96% of CD4 and about nine tenths of CD8 primary-response clones were re-detected.

TCRdb re-analysed the 5' RACE reads in MiXCR, keeping a single row per CDR3 protein. Counted here are roughly 500,000 distinct CDR3 sequences, 19% occurring once; the ten biggest clones make up over 11%. This sample comprised PBMCs, obtained 15 days after the yellow fever booster vaccination. The genes are TRBV29-1 and TRBJ1-1; D not resolved. The TCR comes from a man younger than 45 who received the YFV17D yellow fever vaccine. CDR3 nucleotide sequence: TGCAGCGTACTAGGACGTAACTCCTTGAGGGCTTTCTTT. Protein sequence: CSVLGRNSLRAFF.